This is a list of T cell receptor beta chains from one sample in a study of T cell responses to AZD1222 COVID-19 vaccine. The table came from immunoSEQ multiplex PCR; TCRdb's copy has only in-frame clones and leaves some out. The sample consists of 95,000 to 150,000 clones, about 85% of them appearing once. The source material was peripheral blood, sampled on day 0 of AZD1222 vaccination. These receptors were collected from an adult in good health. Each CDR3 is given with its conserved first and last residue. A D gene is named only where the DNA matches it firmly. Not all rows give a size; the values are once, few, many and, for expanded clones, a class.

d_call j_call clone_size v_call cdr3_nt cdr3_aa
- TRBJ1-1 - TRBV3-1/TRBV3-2 TGTGCCAGCAGCCAGGGGTCGACTGAAGCTTTCTTT CASSQGSTEAFF
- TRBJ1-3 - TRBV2 TGTGCCAGCAGCTCCCGGACTCTTTATGGAAACACCATATATTTT CASSSRTLYGNTIYF
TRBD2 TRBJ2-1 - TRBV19 TGTGCCAGTGGCTTAGCGGGGGGACTCTACAATGAGCAGTTCTTC CASGLAGGLYNEQFF
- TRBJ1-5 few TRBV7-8 TGTGCCAGCAGCTCCTCTCGGAGACAGGATAGCAATCAGCCCCAGCATTTT CASSSSRRQDSNQPQHF
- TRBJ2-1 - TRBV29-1 TGCAGCGTTGGTGGGGGCAATGAGCAGTTCTTC CSVGGGNEQFF
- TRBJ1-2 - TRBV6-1 TGTGCCAGCAGTGAAAGGAACTATGGCTACACCTTC CASSERNYGYTF
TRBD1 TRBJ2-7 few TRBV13 TGTGCCAGCAGCTGGGGACAGGGGAGAATTAACGAGCAGTACTTC CASSWGQGRINEQYF
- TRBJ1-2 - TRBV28 TGTGCCAGCAGTTTGGTTGGGGGGGGTGTTGGCTACACCTTC CASSLVGGGVGYTF
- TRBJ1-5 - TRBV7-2 TGTGCCAGCAGCTTAGGTGAGAGGGGGCAGCCCCAGCATTTT CASSLGERGQPQHF
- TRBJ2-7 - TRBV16 TGTGCCAGCAGCCAATACGCGAAGGGTGGGTACGAGCAGTACTTC CASSQYAKGGYEQYF
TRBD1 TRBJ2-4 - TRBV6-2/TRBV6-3 TGTGCCAGCAGTTACCCGGAGACAGGGAAGGGAAGCCTTAACATTCAGTACTTC CASSYPETGKGSLNIQYF
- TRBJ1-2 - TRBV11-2 TGTGCCAGCAGCTCGGGGGGTCTCGTCTATGGCTACACCTTC CASSSGGLVYGYTF
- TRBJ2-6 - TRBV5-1 TGCGCCAGCAGGTCGCAGGGCATCATAATCTCTGGGGCCAACGTCCTGACTTTC CASRSQGIIISGANVLTF
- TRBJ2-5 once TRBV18 TGTGCCAGCTCACCCTACCAAGAGACCCAGTACTTC CASSPYQETQYF
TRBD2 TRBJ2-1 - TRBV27 TGTGCCAGCAGTCCGCTAGCGGGGAGCTCCTACAATGAGCAGTTCTTC CASSPLAGSSYNEQFF
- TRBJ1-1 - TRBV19 TGTGCCAGTAGTCATCCGGTTTCGGGGGAAGCTTTCTTT CASSHPVSGEAFF
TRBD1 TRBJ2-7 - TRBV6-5 TGTGCCAGCAGTCCGACAGGGGTGTCCTACGAGCAGTACTTC CASSPTGVSYEQYF